These 9 T cell receptor beta chains originate from one sample sequenced in a study of blood T cell repertoires in COVID-19. Data came from immunoSEQ multiplex PCR; TCRdb stores just in-frame clones and leaves some out. The sample has about 140,000 clones, 86% seen once; the top ten hold approximately 4.5%. The sequencing sample was made of PBMCs or T cells enriched from blood (not recorded which). The origin of the receptors is a man between 50 and 59 years old who had recovered from COVID-19.

Here the CDR3 DNA reads TGCGCCAGCAGCTTGGCACAGACCACTGAAGCTTTCTTT. Translating it yields CASSLAQTTEAFF. This rearrangement joins TRBV5-1 to TRBJ1-1; D is uncertain. Deletions cut 0 bases from V and 4 bases from J, with 7 bases between. This CDR3 is built from 13 residues. CDR1 SGHRS and CDR2 YFSETQ come from the germline V gene. Full variable domain (missing parts from reference TRBV5-1 and TRBJ1-1): KAGVTQTPRYLIKTRGQQVTLSCSPISGHRSVSWYQQTPGQGLQFLFEYFSETQRNKGNFPGRFSGRQFSNSRSEMNVSTLELGDSALYLCASSLAQTTEAFFGQGTRLTVV.

In this sample, this clone turned up once. The V gene is TRBV2, the J gene TRBJ2-5; tentative D call: TRBD1 (5 bases). Looked up from germline, CDR1 is SNHLY and CDR2 is FYNNEI. The CDR3 covers 14 residues. With 2 bases removed from V and 1 base from J, the gap between germline ends came to 8 bases. The CDR3 DNA reads TGTGCCAGCAGTGAATGGACACCCCAAGAGACCCAGTACTTC. Translation: CASSEWTPQETQYF.

The chain joins TRBV27 to TRBJ2-6, with TRBD2 as a possible D gene (5 bases). CDR1 and CDR2 from the germline V gene are MNHEY and SMNVEV (reference sequence). The CDR3 has 16 residues. The V end lost 6 bases, the J end lost 2 bases, and 14 bases lay between the germline ends. For the CDR3, the DNA is TGTGCCAGCAGCTCAACGCACGGGACTGGGGCCAACGTCCTGACTTTC. It specifies CASSSTHGTGANVLTF. Supplemented by reference TRBV27 and TRBJ2-6, the full variable domain reads EAQVTQNPRYLITVTGKKLTVTCSQNMNHEYMSWYRQDPGLGLRQIYYSMNVEVTDKGDVPEGYKVSRKEKRNFPLILESPSPNQTSLYFCASSSTHGTGANVLTFGAGSRLTVL.

The sample holds one count of this clone. The chain combines TRBV2 with TRBJ2-2; D is perhaps TRBD1 (7 bases). Deletions cut 4 bases from V and 5 bases from J, with 14 bases between. In germline, CDR1 is SNHLY, CDR2 FYNNEI. This CDR3 has 15 amino acids. CDR3 region: CASSGRAGGTGELFF. In DNA form, the CDR3 reads TGTGCCAGCAGTGGTAGGGCAGGGGGGACCGGGGAGCTGTTTTTT.

The rearrangement joins TRBV19 to TRBJ1-5; D call uncertain. This CDR3 is 15 amino acids long. Per germline, CDR1 LNHDA and CDR2 SQIVND (reference sequence). V was shortened by 2 bases and J by 3 bases, with 11 bases between the two germline ends. DNA for the CDR3: TGTGCCAGTAGTATACAGCACAGAATCAATCAGCCCCAGCATTTT. As protein: CASSIQHRINQPQHF.

The chain carries TRBV14 and TRBJ1-1; D perhaps matches TRBD1 (6 bases). The CDR3 sequence is 17 residues long. Germline V lookup: CDR1 SGHDN, CDR2 FVKESK. Trimming took 1 base from V and 0 from J, leaving 15 bases between them. Here the CDR3 reads CASSQVKQGRMNTEAFF. CDR3 bases: TGTGCCAGCAGCCAAGTTAAACAGGGACGAATGAACACTGAAGCTTTCTTT.

The genes are TRBV6-4 and TRBJ1-2; 8 bases fit TRBD1. CDR3 size: 17 residues. Losses at the gene ends were 4 bases for V and 7 bases for J; bases not matched to a gene: 17. The germline V gene encodes CDR1 MRHNA and CDR2 SNTAGT. The CDR3 reads CASSARAGQVVSRGYTF. CDR3 nucleotide sequence: TGTGCCAGCAGTGCTCGAGCGGGACAGGTCGTTTCCCGTGGCTACACCTTC.

The V and J genes are TRBV14 and TRBJ1-1, with D hard to call. CDR1 and CDR2 from the germline V gene are SGHDN and FVKESK. The CDR3 runs 13 residues. Trimming cost V 4 bases and J 5 bases, with 11 bases left between them. Here the CDR3 reads CASSPQKGTEAFF. The CDR3 DNA is TGTGCCAGCAGCCCACAGAAAGGAACTGAAGCTTTCTTT.

This clone has a single count. V gene TRBV9 combines with J gene TRBJ2-2; 10 bases align to TRBD2. The J segment lost 4 bases and the V segment lost 0 bases, leaving 9 bases of the junction unmatched. The CDR3 is 18 amino acids. Germline CDR1 is SGDLS and CDR2 is YYNGEE. CDR3 bases: TGTGCCAGCAGCGTAGGGCTAGCGGGAGAACCGGGCACCGGGGAGCTGTTTTTT. Its protein product is CASSVGLAGEPGTGELFF.